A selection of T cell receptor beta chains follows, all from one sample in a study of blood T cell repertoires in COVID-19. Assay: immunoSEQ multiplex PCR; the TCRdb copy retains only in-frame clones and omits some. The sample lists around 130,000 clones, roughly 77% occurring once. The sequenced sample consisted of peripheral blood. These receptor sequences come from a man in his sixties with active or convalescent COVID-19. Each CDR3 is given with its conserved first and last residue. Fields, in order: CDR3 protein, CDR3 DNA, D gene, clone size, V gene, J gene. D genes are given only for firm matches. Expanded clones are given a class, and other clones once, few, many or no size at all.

CASSSGRLAGNSYNEQFF	TGTGCCAGCAGCTCGGGGCGACTAGCGGGCAATTCCTACAATGAGCAGTTCTTC	TRBD2	.	TRBV5-8	TRBJ2-1
CASSAGLAGAGELFF	TGTGCCAGCAGCGCTGGACTAGCGGGAGCCGGGGAGCTGTTTTTT	TRBD2	.	TRBV7-3	TRBJ2-2
CASSPAGANEQFF	TGTGCCAGCAGCCCAGCCGGAGCCAATGAGCAGTTCTTC	.	once	TRBV11-1	TRBJ2-1
CASSHRDGLTLLQFF	TGTGCCAGCAGTCATCGGGACGGACTAACCTTACTGCAGTTCTTC	.	.	TRBV28	TRBJ2-1
CASSYRGTTNEKLFF	TGTGCCAGCAGCTACAGGGGAACTACTAATGAAAAACTGTTTTTT	TRBD1	.	TRBV28	TRBJ1-4
CASSVRTSGFSTDTQYF	TGTGCCAGCAGCGTAAGAACTAGCGGGTTTAGCACAGATACGCAGTATTTT	TRBD2	.	TRBV9	TRBJ2-3
CASSRRNYGYTF	TGTGCCAGCAGTCGGAGAAACTATGGCTACACCTTC	.	.	TRBV6-5	TRBJ1-2
CAISPDSNYEQYF	TGTGCCATCAGCCCGGACAGCAATTACGAGCAGTACTTC	.	.	TRBV10-3	TRBJ2-7
CASSQVSQGETQYF	TGTGCCAGCAGCCAAGTATCTCAGGGAGAGACCCAGTACTTC	.	.	TRBV14	TRBJ2-5
CASTRLAEDTGELFF	TGTGCCAGCACTCGACTAGCGGAAGACACCGGGGAGCTGTTTTTT	TRBD2	.	TRBV6-6	TRBJ2-2
CASSPLREAELGNTIYF	TGCGCCAGCTCCCCCCTCAGGGAGGCCGAGCTTGGAAACACCATATATTTT	.	.	TRBV23-1	TRBJ1-3
CALTGGTDTQYF	TGTGCCCTGACAGGGGGGACAGATACGCAGTATTTT	TRBD1	.	TRBV28	TRBJ2-3
CASSLGRGSIHF	TGTGCCAGCAGTTTGGGCAGGGGGAGTATCCACTTT	TRBD1	.	TRBV12-3/TRBV12-4	TRBJ1-6
CASSLDRGQAGELFF	TGTGCCAGCAGTTTGGACAGGGGGCAAGCCGGGGAGCTGTTTTTT	TRBD1	few	TRBV6-5	TRBJ2-2
CASSQEAGLLNEQFF	TGTGCCAGCAGCCAAGAGGCGGGACTTCTCAATGAGCAGTTCTTC	.	many	TRBV4-2	TRBJ2-1
CASHTGTGLTGELFF	TGTGCCAGCCATACCGGGACAGGGCTCACCGGGGAGCTGTTTTTT	TRBD1	.	TRBV19	TRBJ2-2
CASSLILTDTQYF	TGTGCCAGCAGCCTGATACTTACAGATACGCAGTATTTT	.	.	TRBV7-3	TRBJ2-3
CASSPSGRYQETQYF	TGTGCCAGCAGTCCTAGCGGACGGTACCAAGAGACCCAGTACTTC	TRBD2	.	TRBV6-5	TRBJ2-5
CATSGRLTDEQFF	TGTGCCACCAGCGGGAGATTGACGGATGAGCAGTTCTTC	.	.	TRBV15	TRBJ2-1
CAISGGGNPLPGTDTQYF	TGTGCCATCAGTGGAGGCGGGAATCCCCTGCCCGGCACAGATACGCAGTATTTT	.	few	TRBV10-3	TRBJ2-3
CASSPRARDTDTQYF	TGTGCCAGCAGTCCCCGGGCGAGGGACACAGATACGCAGTATTTT	.	.	TRBV27	TRBJ2-3
CASSLILAGSNEQFF	TGTGCCAGCAGTTTGATACTAGCTGGAAGCAATGAGCAGTTCTTC	.	.	TRBV28	TRBJ2-1
CASRVAGASSYEQYF	TGTGCCAGTCGAGTAGCGGGAGCGAGCTCCTACGAGCAGTACTTC	TRBD2	.	TRBV6-6	TRBJ2-7